This TCR beta chain originates from a study of T cell responses to AZD1222 COVID-19 vaccine. Whole-study findings and limits: Spike-specific TCR breadth and depth went up after people got two AZD1222 doses.

Germline-derived CDR1 and CDR2 are SEHNR and FQNEAQ (reference sequence). The CDR3 spans 14 residues. Trimming left V 6 bases short and J 9 bases short, with 18 bases between. Worth noting for this clone: Its antigen is as yet unknown.

Sequenced by immunoSEQ multiplex PCR; TCRdb stores in-frame clones only, minus some. The sample consists of some 130,000 clones, around four fifths of them appearing once. The TCR originated in an adult in good health. Sequences were derived from peripheral blood, sampled on day 0 of AZD1222 vaccination. V usage is TRBV7-9 and J usage is TRBJ1-5, with TRBD1 as a possible D gene (5 bases). The CDR3 DNA follows: TGTGCCAGCAGTTCAGGACCGGGGGTGCGGCCCCAGCATTTT. It is translated as CASSSGPGVRPQHF. The entire variable domain, with the rest obtained from reference TRBV7-9 and TRBJ1-5, is as follows: DTGVSQNPRHKITKRGQNVTFRCDPISEHNRLYWYRQTLGQGPEFLTYFQNEAQLEKSRLLSDRFSAERPKGSFSTLEIQRTEQGDSAMYLCASSSGPGVRPQHFGDGTRLSIL.